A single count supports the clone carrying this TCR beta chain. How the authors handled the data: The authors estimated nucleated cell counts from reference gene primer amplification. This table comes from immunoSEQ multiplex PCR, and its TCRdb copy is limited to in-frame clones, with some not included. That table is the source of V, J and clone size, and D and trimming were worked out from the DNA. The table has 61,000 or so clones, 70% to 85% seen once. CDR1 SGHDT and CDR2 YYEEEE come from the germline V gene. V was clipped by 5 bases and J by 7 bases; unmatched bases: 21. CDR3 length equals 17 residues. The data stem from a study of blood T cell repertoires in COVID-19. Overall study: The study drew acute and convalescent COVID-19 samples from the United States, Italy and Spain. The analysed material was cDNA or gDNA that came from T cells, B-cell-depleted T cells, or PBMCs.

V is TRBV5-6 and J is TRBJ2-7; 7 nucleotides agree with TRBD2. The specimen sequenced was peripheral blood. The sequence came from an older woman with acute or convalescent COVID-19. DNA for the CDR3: TGTGCCAGCAGGCTGGGGAGCGGGACTCCCTCCCCGGAAGAGCAGTACTTC. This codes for CASRLGSGTPSPEEQYF.